These 19 T cell receptor beta chains originate from one sample sequenced in a study of blood T cell repertoires in COVID-19. TCRdb keeps only in-frame clones here, not all; method: immunoSEQ multiplex PCR. The sample has fewer than 250,000 clones, approximately 81% seen once. The sequenced material came from PBMCs or T cells enriched from blood (not recorded which). All receptors derive from a woman aged 50 to 60 with acute COVID-19.

The rearrangement joins TRBV5-4 to TRBJ2-4; possible D gene TRBD2, 6 bases. In germline, CDR1 is SGHNT, CDR2 YYREEE (reference sequence). V lost 4 bases, J lost 8 bases, and 10 bases lay in between. CDR3 length equals 12 residues. In nucleotides, the CDR3 is TGTGCCAGCAGCGTGCCGGGAGACATTCAGTACTTC. This gives the protein CASSVPGDIQYF.

The genes are TRBV25-1 and TRBJ1-6; TRBD1 matches 8 bases. Germline V gene data show CDR1 as MGHDK and CDR2 as SYGVNS. The CDR3 spans 14 residues. Unmatched junction bases numbered 2, after V lost 3 bases and J lost 7 bases. The CDR3 loop is CASSDRGPNSPLHF. Here the CDR3 DNA reads TGTGCCAGCAGTGACAGGGGGCCAAATTCACCCCTCCACTTT.

The CDR3 region is CASSQIQGSFSGYTF. The CDR3 DNA reads TGTGCCAGCAGCCAGATACAGGGGAGTTTCAGCGGCTACACCTTC. The chain combines TRBV3-1 (or the pseudogene TRBV3-2) with TRBJ1-2; 7 nucleotides line up with TRBD1. The germline V gene encodes CDR1 LGHDT and CDR2 YNNKEL (reference sequence). Losses at the gene ends were 3 bases for V and 8 bases for J; bases not matched to a gene: 12. The CDR3 has 15 amino acids.

The chain couples TRBV29-1 to TRBJ2-1; 9 positions agree with TRBD1. V shed 4 bases and J 8 bases; nucleotides not matched to a gene: 3. There are 12 residues in the CDR3. Per germline, CDR1 SQVTM and CDR2 ANQGSEA. CDR3 sequence: CSVGRQGDEQFF. The CDR3 DNA reads TGCAGCGTTGGTAGACAGGGGGATGAGCAGTTCTTC.

The chain links TRBV28 to TRBJ1-1, with D unresolved. V was clipped by 2 bases and J by 11 bases, with 12 bases between them. This CDR3 contains 12 residues. Germline V gene data show CDR1 as MDHEN and CDR2 as SYDVKM. The chain's CDR3 is CASSLGGPEAFF. The DNA for the CDR3 is TGTGCCAGCAGTTTAGGAGGTCCGGAGGCTTTCTTT.

The V call is TRBV5-1, the J call TRBJ2-5; possibly TRBD2 for D (5 bases). The ends were cut back, 2 bases at V and 2 bases at J, with 16 bases in the middle. The CDR3 extends over 16 amino acids. Germline lookup yields CDR1 SGHRS and CDR2 YFSETQ. The CDR3 sequence: CASSFTVGRGQETQYF. The CDR3 nucleotides read TGCGCCAGCAGCTTTACGGTAGGGAGAGGGCAAGAGACCCAGTACTTC.

V is TRBV28 and J is TRBJ2-1, with D maybe TRBD2 (5 bases). V lost 6 bases and J lost 6, with 15 bases in between. The CDR3 length is 14 residues. Per the germline V gene, CDR1 is MDHEN and CDR2 is SYDVKM. The CDR3 DNA is TGTGCCAGCAGCCCTGGAGGACCGCCCAATGAGCAGTTCTTC. Translated: CASSPGGPPNEQFF. The complete variable domain, with remaining parts taken from reference TRBV28 and TRBJ2-1, reads DVKVTQSSRYLVKRTGEKVFLECVQDMDHENMFWYRQDPGLGLRLIYFSYDVKMKEKGDIPEGYSVSREKKERFSLILESASTNQTSMYLCASSPGGPPNEQFFGPGTRLTVL.

This clone was picked up a small number of times. The chain uses TRBV7-9 and TRBJ2-1, with TRBD2 matching over 8 bases. With 5 bases clipped from V and 5 bases from J, the junction kept 14 bases outside the gene matches. The germline CDR1 and CDR2 sequences are SEHNR and FQNEAQ (reference sequence). CDR3 length: 17 amino acids. DNA for the CDR3: TGTGCCAGCAGCCGGGAGGGCGGGGGAACCGCGAACAATGAGCAGTTCTTC. This encodes CASSREGGGTANNEQFF.

The V and J genes are TRBV19 and TRBJ2-6; TRBD1 is a possible D gene (5 bases). There are 17 residues in the CDR3. Trimming shortened V by 5 bases and J by 1 base, and 15 bases separated the two germline ends. In germline, CDR1 is LNHDA, CDR2 SQIVND (reference sequence). Here the CDR3 DNA reads TGTGCCAGTAGTCCCCGCAGGGTCGATTCTGGGGCCAACGTCCTGACTTTC. It specifies CASSPRRVDSGANVLTF.

CDR3 sequence: CASSPEDTITEAFF. CDR3 bases: TGTGCCAGCAGCCCAGAGGACACTATCACTGAAGCTTTCTTT. This sequence joins TRBV3-1 (or the pseudogene TRBV3-2) and TRBJ1-1, with D perhaps TRBD1 (5 bases). Trimming took off 4 bases at V and 4 bases at J, with 13 bases between the two ends. The CDR3 sequence is 14 residues long. Per germline, CDR1 LGHDT and CDR2 YNNKEL (reference sequence).

The genes are TRBV28 and TRBJ2-7; 8 bases agree with TRBD2. Trimming at V came to 5 bases and at J to 6 bases, leaving 9 bases not matched to a gene. This CDR3 has 14 residues. Germline V CDR1 and CDR2: MDHEN, SYDVKM. The CDR3 sequence: CASSTPGRAVEQYF. DNA for the CDR3: TGTGCCAGCAGTACCCCCGGGAGGGCCGTCGAGCAGTACTTC.

This clone was seen a few times. The V call is TRBV29-1, the J call TRBJ2-7; TRBD2 aligns across 7 bases. CDR3 length: 14 amino acids. The germline gives CDR1 SQVTM, CDR2 ANQGSEA. Trimming took 6 bases from V and 7 from J; bases not matched to a gene: 15. The CDR3 is CSVRKGLPAGEQYF. Written as DNA, the CDR3 is TGCAGCGTGAGAAAGGGACTACCGGCAGGAGAGCAGTACTTC.

This clone has only a few counts. The V gene is TRBV5-1, the J gene TRBJ1-6, with D possibly TRBD1 on 5 matching bases. Trimming took off 2 bases at V and 10 bases at J, with 19 bases between the two ends. The CDR3 has 16 amino acids. CDR1 SGHRS and CDR2 YFSETQ come from the germline V gene. CDR3 DNA: TGCGCCAGCAGCTTCTCCTCGGATCAGGGAGGATCACCCCTCCACTTT. Its protein product is CASSFSSDQGGSPLHF.

The V and J genes are TRBV6-5 and TRBJ1-2, with D perhaps matching TRBD1 (6 bases). Germline-derived CDR1 and CDR2 are MNHEY and SVGAGI. The V and J ends lost 7 bases and 10 bases respectively, with 22 bases between them. The CDR3 has 14 amino acids. The CDR3 here is CASTPGETIGPYTF. DNA of the CDR3: TGTGCCAGCACCCCAGGGGAGACTATTGGGCCCTACACCTTC.

The V gene is TRBV5-1, the J gene TRBJ2-2; 7 bases fit TRBD2. The CDR3 is 15 amino acids. V trimming: 3 bases; J trimming: 5 bases; junction bases outside the gene matches: 7. Germline V gene lookup returns CDR1 SGHRS and CDR2 YFSETQ. This CDR3 is CASSSLSGLTGELFF. In DNA, the CDR3 is TGCGCCAGCAGCTCGCTTAGCGGGCTTACCGGGGAGCTGTTTTTT.

This chain's CDR3 is CASRTTRGTANEKLFF. CDR3 bases: TGTGCCAGCAGGACGACCCGCGGGACAGCTAATGAAAAACTGTTTTTT. The rearrangement joins TRBV6-4 to TRBJ1-4; TRBD1 agrees at 7 bases. This CDR3 has 16 residues. Per the germline V gene, CDR1 is MRHNA and CDR2 is SNTAGT. Trimming removed 6 bases from V and 3 bases from J; junction bases left unmatched: 10.

V usage is TRBV3-1 (or the pseudogene TRBV3-2) and J usage is TRBJ1-1; a possible D gene is TRBD1 (6 bases). Germline lookup yields CDR1 LGHDT and CDR2 YNNKEL (reference sequence). The CDR3 loop spans 14 amino acids. V was cut by 5 bases and J by 3 bases, with 13 bases left in between. The CDR3 spells CASSTGLMDTEAFF. For the CDR3, the DNA is TGTGCCAGCAGCACAGGGTTAATGGACACTGAAGCTTTCTTT.

In nucleotides, the CDR3 is TGTGCCAGCAGCTCGCGGGGGGGGCACAATGAGCAGTTCTTC. This sequence encodes CASSSRGGHNEQFF. This sequence joins TRBV11-3 and TRBJ2-1; TRBD2 agrees at 9 bases. CDR3 length: 14 residues. The germline V gene encodes CDR1 SGHNT and CDR2 YENEEA. J lost 5 bases, V lost 4 bases, and 3 bases had no gene match.

The CDR3 region is CASSLGGQYSNQPQHF. The CDR3 DNA follows: TGTGCCAGCAGCTTAGGGGGACAGTATAGCAATCAGCCCCAGCATTTT. The chain joins TRBV7-6 to TRBJ1-5; 7 bases agree with TRBD1. V lost 1 base and J lost 0; bases outside the gene matches: 3. Germline CDR1 is SGHVS and CDR2 is FNYEAQ. The CDR3 has 16 residues.